This T cell receptor beta chain appears in the sequencing data of a study of blood T cell repertoires in COVID-19. Study as a whole: Italy, Spain and the United States were the sources of the convalescent and acute COVID-19 samples. The analysed material was cDNA or gDNA that came from T cells, B-cell-depleted T cells, or PBMCs.

Germline loops: CDR1 LGHDT, CDR2 YNNKEL (reference sequence). The V end was cut by 3 bases, the J end by 6 bases, with 12 bases between. This CDR3 region has 13 residues. Authors' methods: Using reference gene primer amplification, nucleated cell counts were estimated. Libraries were prepared by immunoSEQ multiplex PCR; TCRdb keeps only in-frame clonotypes and omits some of them. V and J calls and clone size come straight from that table; D and trimming were deduced from the DNA. Among 30,000 to 35,000 clones listed, 87% were seen once. The rearrangement links TRBV3-1 (or the pseudogene TRBV3-2) to TRBJ2-7; D is unclear. This clonotype originated in a human donor in a cohort sampled during active COVID-19. The sequenced sample consisted of peripheral blood. This CDR3 reads CASSQTRIGEQYF. The CDR3 coding sequence is TGTGCCAGCAGCCAGACACGGATTGGCGAGCAGTACTTC.